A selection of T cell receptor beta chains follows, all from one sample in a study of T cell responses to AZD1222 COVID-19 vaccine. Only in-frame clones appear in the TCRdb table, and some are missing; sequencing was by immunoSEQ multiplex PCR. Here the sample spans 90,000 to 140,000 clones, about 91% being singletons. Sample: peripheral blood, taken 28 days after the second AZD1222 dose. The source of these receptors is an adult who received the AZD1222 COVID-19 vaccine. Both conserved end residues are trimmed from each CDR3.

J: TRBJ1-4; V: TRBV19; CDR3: ASQPQGTTNEKLF
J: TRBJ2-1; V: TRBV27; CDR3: ASSSVFVGWGEQF
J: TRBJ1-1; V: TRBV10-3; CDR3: ATQRETANTEAF
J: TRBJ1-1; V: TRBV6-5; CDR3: ASSFAQGETEAF
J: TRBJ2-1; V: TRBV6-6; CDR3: ASSKGQTYNEQF
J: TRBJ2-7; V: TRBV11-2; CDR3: ASSGGDGPYEQY
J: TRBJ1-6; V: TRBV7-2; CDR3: ASRSGTGSSPLH
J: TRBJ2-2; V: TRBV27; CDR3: ASSFSRTSGRAWAGELF
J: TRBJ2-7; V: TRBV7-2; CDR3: ASSFSGRGNEQY
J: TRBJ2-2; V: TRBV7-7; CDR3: ASSLGGTSTGELF
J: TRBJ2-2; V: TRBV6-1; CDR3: ATREGGTNTGELF
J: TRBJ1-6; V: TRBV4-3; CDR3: ASSQSPGTSHSPLH
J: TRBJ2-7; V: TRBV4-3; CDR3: ASSQELHRGNEQY
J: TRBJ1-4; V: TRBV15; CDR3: ATSRDRGGFNEKLF
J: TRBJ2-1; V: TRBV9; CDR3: ASSEGSSYNEQF
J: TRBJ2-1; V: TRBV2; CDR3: ASSVEAANEQF
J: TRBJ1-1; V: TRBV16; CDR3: ASSQNLDTEAF
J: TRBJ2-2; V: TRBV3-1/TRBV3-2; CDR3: ASSQGGELF
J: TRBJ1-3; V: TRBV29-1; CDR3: SVDPDRSTIY
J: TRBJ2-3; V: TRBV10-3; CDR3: AIEGGTSTDTQY
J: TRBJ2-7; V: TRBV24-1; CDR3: ATSSRDQYEQY
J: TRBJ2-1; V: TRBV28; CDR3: ASKRYGDNEQF
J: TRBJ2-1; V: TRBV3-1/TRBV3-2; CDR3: ASSPHRALALGEQF
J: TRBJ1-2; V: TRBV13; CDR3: ASSLSAGGVYGYT
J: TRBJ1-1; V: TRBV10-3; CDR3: AISERGQGMNTEAF
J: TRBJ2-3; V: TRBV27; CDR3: ASSLRTGTTDTQY
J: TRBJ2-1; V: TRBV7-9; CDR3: ASRGGSYNEQF
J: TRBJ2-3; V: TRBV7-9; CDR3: ASSLGLSTDTQY
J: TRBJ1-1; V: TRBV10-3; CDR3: AISRNPLDRGDTEAF
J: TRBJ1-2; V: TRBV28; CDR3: ATKGGNYGYT
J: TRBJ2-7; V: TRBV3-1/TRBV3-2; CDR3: ASSRRGVSYEQY
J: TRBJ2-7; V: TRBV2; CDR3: AAGDEGTSGVKEQY
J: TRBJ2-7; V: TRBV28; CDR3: ATGRDPLYEQY
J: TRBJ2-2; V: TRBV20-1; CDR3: SARGDGELF
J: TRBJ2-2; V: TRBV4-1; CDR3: ASSPSRVRELF
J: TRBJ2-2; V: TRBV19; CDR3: ASSILGPNTGELF